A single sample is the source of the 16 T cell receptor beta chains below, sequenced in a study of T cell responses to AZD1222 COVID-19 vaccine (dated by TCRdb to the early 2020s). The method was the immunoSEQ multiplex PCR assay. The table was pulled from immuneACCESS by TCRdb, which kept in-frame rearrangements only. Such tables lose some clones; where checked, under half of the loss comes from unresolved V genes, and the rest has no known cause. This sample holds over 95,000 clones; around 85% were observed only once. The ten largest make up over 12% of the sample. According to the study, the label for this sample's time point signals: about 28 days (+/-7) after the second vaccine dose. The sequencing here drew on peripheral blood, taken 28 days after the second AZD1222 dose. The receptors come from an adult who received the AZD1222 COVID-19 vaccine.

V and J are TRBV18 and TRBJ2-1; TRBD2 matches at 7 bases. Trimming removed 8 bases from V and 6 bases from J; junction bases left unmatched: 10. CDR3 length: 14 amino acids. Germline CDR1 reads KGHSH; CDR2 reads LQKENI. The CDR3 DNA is TGTGCCAGCCTAAGCGGGGCAGGAGGCAATGAGCAGTTCTTC. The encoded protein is CASLSGAGGNEQFF.

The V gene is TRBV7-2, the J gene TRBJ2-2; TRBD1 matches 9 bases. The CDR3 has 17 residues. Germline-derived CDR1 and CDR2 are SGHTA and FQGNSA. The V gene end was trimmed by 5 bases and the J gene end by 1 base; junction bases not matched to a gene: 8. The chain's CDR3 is CASSPGNRGLNTGELFF. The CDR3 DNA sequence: TGTGCCAGCAGCCCTGGGAACAGGGGGCTGAACACCGGGGAGCTGTTTTTT.

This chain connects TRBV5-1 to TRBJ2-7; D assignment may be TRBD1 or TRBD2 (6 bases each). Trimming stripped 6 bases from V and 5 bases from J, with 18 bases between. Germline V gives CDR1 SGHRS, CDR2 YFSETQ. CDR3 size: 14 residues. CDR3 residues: CASKEWGALDEQYF. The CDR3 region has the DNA TGCGCCAGCAAAGAGTGGGGGGCGCTTGACGAGCAGTACTTC.

As DNA, the CDR3 is TGTGCCAGCAGCCGGGTCGACAGGGACTTTAACTATGGCTACACCTTC. This gives the protein CASSRVDRDFNYGYTF. The V call is TRBV3-1 (or the pseudogene TRBV3-2), the J call TRBJ1-2; TRBD1 aligns across 7 bases. J gave up 1 base and V 4 bases, and 9 bases lay outside the gene matches. Per the germline V gene, CDR1 is LGHDT and CDR2 is YNNKEL (reference sequence). The CDR3 has 16 amino acids.

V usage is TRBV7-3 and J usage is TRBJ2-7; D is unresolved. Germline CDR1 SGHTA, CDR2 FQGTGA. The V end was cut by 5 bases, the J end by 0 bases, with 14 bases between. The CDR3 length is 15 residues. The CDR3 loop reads CASSNPDTYSYEQYF. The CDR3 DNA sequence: TGTGCCAGCAGCAACCCGGATACCTACTCCTACGAGCAGTACTTC.

This CDR3 reads CASSPGGSGGNQPQHF. CDR3 bases: TGCGCCAGCAGCCCCGGGGGCTCTGGGGGCAATCAGCCCCAGCATTTT. The chain couples TRBV5-1 to TRBJ1-5; a weak D match, TRBD1 (6 bases). Trimming left V 4 bases short and J 2 bases short, with 16 bases between. The CDR3 has 16 amino acids. Germline loops: CDR1 SGHRS, CDR2 YFSETQ.

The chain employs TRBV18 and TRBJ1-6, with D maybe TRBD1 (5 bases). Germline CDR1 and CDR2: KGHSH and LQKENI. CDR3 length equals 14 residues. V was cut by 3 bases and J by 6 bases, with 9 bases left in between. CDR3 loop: CASSPDRGNSPLHF. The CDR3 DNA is TGTGCCAGCTCACCCGACAGAGGTAATTCACCCCTCCACTTT.

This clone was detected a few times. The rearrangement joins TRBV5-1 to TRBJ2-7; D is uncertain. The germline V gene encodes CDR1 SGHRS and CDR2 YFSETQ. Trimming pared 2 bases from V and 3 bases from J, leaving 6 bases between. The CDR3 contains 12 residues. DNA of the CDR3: TGCGCCAGCAGCTTACTGAACTACGAGCAGTACTTC. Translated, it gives CASSLLNYEQYF.

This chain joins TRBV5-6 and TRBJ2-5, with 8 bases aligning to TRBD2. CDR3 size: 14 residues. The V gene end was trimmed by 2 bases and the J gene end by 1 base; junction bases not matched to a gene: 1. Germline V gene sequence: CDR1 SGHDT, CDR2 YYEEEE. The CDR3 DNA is TGTGCCAGCAGCTTTAGCGGGACCCAAGAGACCCAGTACTTC. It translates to CASSFSGTQETQYF.

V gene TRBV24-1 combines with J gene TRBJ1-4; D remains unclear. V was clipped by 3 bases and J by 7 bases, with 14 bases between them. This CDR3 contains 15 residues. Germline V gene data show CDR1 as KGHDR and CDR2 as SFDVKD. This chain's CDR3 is CATSDGGSRGEKLFF. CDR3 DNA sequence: TGTGCCACCAGTGATGGCGGGAGCCGGGGTGAAAAACTGTTTTTT.

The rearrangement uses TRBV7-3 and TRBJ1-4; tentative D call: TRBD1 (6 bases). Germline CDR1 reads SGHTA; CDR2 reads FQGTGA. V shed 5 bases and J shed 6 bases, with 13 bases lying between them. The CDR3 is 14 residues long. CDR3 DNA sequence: TGTGCCAGCAGCCCCCTGAGGGGGTATGAAAAACTGTTTTTT. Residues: CASSPLRGYEKLFF.

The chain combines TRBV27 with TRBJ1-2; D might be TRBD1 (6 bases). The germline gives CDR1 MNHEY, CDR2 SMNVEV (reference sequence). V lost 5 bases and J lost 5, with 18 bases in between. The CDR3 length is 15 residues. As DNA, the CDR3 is TGTGCCAGCAGTCCTATGGGGGGCGGCGGGTATGGCTACACCTTC. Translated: CASSPMGGGGYGYTF.

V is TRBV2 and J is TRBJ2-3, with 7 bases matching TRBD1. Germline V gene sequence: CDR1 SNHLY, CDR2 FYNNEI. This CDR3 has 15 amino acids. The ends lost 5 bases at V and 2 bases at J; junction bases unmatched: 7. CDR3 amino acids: CASSRGQTFTDTQYF. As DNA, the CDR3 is TGTGCCAGCAGTAGGGGACAGACCTTCACAGATACGCAGTATTTT.

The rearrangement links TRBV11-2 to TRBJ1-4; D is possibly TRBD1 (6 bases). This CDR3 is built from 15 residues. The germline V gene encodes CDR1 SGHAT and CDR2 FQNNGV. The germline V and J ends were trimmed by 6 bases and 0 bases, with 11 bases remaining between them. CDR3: CASSGQIATNEKLFF. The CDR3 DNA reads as TGTGCCAGCAGTGGACAGATTGCAACTAATGAAAAACTGTTTTTT.

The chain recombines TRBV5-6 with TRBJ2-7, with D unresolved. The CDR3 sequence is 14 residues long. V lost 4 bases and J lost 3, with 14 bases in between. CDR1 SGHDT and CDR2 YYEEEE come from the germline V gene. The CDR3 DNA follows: TGTGCCAGCAGCATCGGTGGGGATGACTACGAGCAGTACTTC. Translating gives CASSIGGDDYEQYF.

The CDR3 DNA is TGCGCCAGCAGCCAAAACTCTGGGGCCAACGTCCTGACTTTC. Amino acids: CASSQNSGANVLTF. The rearrangement joins TRBV5-1 to TRBJ2-6, with D hard to call. Per germline, CDR1 SGHRS and CDR2 YFSETQ. The CDR3 has 14 amino acids. Trimming removed 4 bases at V and 0 bases at J, with 5 bases between.